This TCR beta chain originates from a study of cytomegalovirus exposure and HLA in healthy donors. Overall study results and limits: The majority of TCR sequences were rare, yet some public TCRs appeared in many donors. A later analysis found common viral pathogens apparently linked to several of the most significant clusters.

Germline V gene sequence: CDR1 MNHNS, CDR2 SASEGT. V was shortened by 2 bases and J by 1 base, with 8 bases between the two germline ends. The CDR3 is made up of 14 amino acids. It was with 60 Vbeta and 13 Jbeta primers that the PCR ran. The assay was immunoSEQ multiplex PCR, and TCRdb's table has in-frame clones only and misses some. The sample lists around 120,000 clones; more than 60% were seen once. Comment on this clone: The target antigen is unknown.

The study sampled nominally healthy donors, though unrecorded immune exposures were likely. The J gene is TRBJ1-1, the V gene TRBV6-1, with no clear D. The sequence was collected from a female donor in good health and CMV-seropositive. Sequenced input: PBMCs. As DNA, the CDR3 is TGTGCCAGCAGTGAATGGCAGAAGAACACTGAAGCTTTCTTT. This encodes CASSEWQKNTEAFF.